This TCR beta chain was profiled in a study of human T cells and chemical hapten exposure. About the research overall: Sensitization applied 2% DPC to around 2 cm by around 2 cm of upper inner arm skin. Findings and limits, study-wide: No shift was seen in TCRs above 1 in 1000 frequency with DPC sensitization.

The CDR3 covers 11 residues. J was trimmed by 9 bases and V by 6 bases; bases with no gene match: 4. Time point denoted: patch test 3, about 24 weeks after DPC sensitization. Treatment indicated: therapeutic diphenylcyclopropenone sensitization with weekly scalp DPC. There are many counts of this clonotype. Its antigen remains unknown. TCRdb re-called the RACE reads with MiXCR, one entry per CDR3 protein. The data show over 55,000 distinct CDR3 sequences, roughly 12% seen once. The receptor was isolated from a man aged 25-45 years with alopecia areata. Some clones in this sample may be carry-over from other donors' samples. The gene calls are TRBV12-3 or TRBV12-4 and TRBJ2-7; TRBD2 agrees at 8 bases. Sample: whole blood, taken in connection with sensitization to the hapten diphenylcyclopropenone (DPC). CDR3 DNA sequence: TGTGCCAGCAGCCTCCGGGAGGGGCAGTACTTC. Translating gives CASSLREGQYF.